This TCR beta chain was found in a study of T cell repertoires in cytomegalovirus infection. Per the germline V gene, CDR1 is MGHRA and CDR2 is YSYEKL. The CDR3 has 14 amino acids. V was pared by 1 base and J by 7 bases, with 14 bases between. This clonotype came up a few times. What it recognizes is unknown. TCRdb fed the reads into MiXCR, producing one record per CDR3 protein. The sample lists around 77,000 distinct CDR3 sequences, 20% to 25% seen once, with about 63% in the top ten. This TCR came from a human donor in good health (CMV status not recorded). Some clones in this sample may be carry-over from other donors' samples. The starting material was CD8+ T cells from cultured PBMCs, obtained from culture after CMV antigen stimulation. This rearrangement joins TRBV4-1 to TRBJ2-7; D possibly matches TRBD1 or TRBD2 (6 bases each). CDR3 DNA sequence: TGCGCCAGCAGCCAAGGGTGGGGGGCGCGGGAGCAGTACTTC. This sequence encodes CASSQGWGAREQYF.